What follows are 5 T cell receptor beta chains derived from one specimen sequenced in a study of T cell changes during pregnancy in multiple sclerosis. The table came from immunoSEQ multiplex PCR; TCRdb's copy has only in-frame clones and leaves some out. Here the sample spans some 60,000 clones, 93% being singletons. Sequencing was performed on peripheral blood, taken after pregnancy. These receptors came from a female donor with multiple sclerosis, enrolled in a pregnancy study.

The rearrangement joins TRBV4-3 to TRBJ2-5, with 7 nucleotides matching TRBD1. The V gene end was trimmed by 4 bases and the J gene end by 3 bases; junction bases not matched to a gene: 14. CDR3 size: 17 residues. Germline CDR1 reads LGHNA; CDR2 reads YSLEER. The CDR3 sequence is CASSRNGLQGIEETQYF. The CDR3, as DNA: TGCGCCAGCAGCCGCAACGGGTTACAGGGGATTGAAGAGACCCAGTACTTC.

This clone appeared once. The chain couples TRBV19 to TRBJ2-6, with TRBD2 matching over 12 bases. From germline, CDR1 is LNHDA and CDR2 SQIVND (reference sequence). Trimming at V came to 7 bases and at J to 3 bases, leaving 13 bases not matched to a gene. The CDR3 covers 19 residues. CDR3 bases: TGTGCCAGTACCTTGGGACTAGCGGGCATCCCGGGTGGGGCCAACGTCCTGACTTTC. Protein: CASTLGLAGIPGGANVLTF.

This chain uses TRBV7-5 with TRBJ2-7; TRBD2 was called by the table and not checked on the DNA. TRBV7-5 is described as a pseudogene. The CDR3 is made up of 16 amino acids. The CDR3 loop is CARSLSPGTSCGEQYF. CDR3 sequence (DNA): TGTGCCAGAAGCTTAAGTCCCGGGACTAGCTGCGGCGAGCAGTACTTC.

This chain links TRBV19 with TRBJ1-5; TRBD1 matches at 8 bases. Germline V gene sequence: CDR1 LNHDA, CDR2 SQIVND (reference sequence). After removal of 3 bases from V and 6 bases from J, the junction contained 4 bases not matched to a gene. The CDR3 sequence is 14 residues long. The CDR3 loop reads CASSIEGTGQPQHF. CDR3 coding DNA: TGTGCCAGTAGTATTGAGGGGACAGGTCAGCCCCAGCATTTT.

The gene calls are TRBV18 and TRBJ1-5; D might be TRBD1 (6 bases). Germline CDR1 KGHSH, CDR2 LQKENI. V shed 3 bases and J shed 0 bases, with 15 bases lying between them. The CDR3 has 17 residues. CDR3 loop: CASSPSGTTGSNQPQHF. As DNA, the CDR3 is TGTGCCAGCTCACCCTCGGGTACGACAGGTAGCAATCAGCCCCAGCATTTT.